The source of this T cell receptor beta chain is a study of neurological immune-mediated disorders (dated 2019 in TCRdb). Looking at the study overall: Of the roughly 34 multiple sclerosis patients, roughly 30 had relapsing-remitting MS and 3 had secondary progressive MS. Longitudinal samples, technical triplicates and paired sorted CD4+ and CD8+ T-cell subsets, alongside PBMC samples, were included among the 90 to 130 TCR-beta libraries. Peripheral blood TCR-beta repertoires from patients with HTLV-I-associated myelopathy (HAM/TSP), patients with multiple sclerosis, and healthy controls were compared in the study using UMI-based sequencing. The cohort comprised about 70 subjects: roughly 14 HAM/TSP patients, roughly 34 multiple sclerosis patients and about 20 healthy controls. Broader findings and caveats from the paper: No identical CDR3 amino acid sequences were found to be shared among expanded clones across subjects, suggesting that TCR-beta repertoires were private in all groups. In phylogenetic analysis, the repertoires of 18 of 34 MS patients grouped into a cluster of related CDR3 sequences, which suggests a possible signature at the repertoire level. The MS cluster was not associated with any clinical or MRI features, and the authors stated that larger cohorts are needed. TCR clonal expansion was highest in HAM/TSP patients and lowest in MS patients, with MS patients falling below even healthy controls.

Unsorted PBMC libraries were generated from 2 million PBMCs stored in RNAlater at -80 °C until RNA extraction. The multiple sclerosis patients were enrolled in a US clinical protocol that used magnetic resonance imaging to evaluate disease progression. Peripheral blood was subjected to Ficoll-Hypaque density gradient centrifugation to isolate PBMCs, which were then cryopreserved in liquid nitrogen. This clonotype was picked up many times. What antigen it recognizes has not been identified. There are no base qualities to consult, and no much larger clone falls within one base. To synthesize cDNA, template-switch 5'RACE was performed with a primer carrying a 10-nucleotide random unique molecular identifier so that each TCR transcript was tagged. Every sequencing run yielded over 190 million TCR-beta sequences covering 15-18 subjects. The RNeasy kit was used for extraction of total RNA. Using the KAPA Real-time Library Amplification kit, TCR-beta VDJ regions were amplified with primers for the TCR constant region and the 5'RACE anchor. A first PCR added sample indexes and Illumina adaptors, after which a second PCR increased the library yield. After Ampure bead purification, the TCR product of roughly 650 bp was size-selected on a 2% E-gel SizeSelection system. Before pooling, libraries had their quality checked on a Bioanalyzer, their concentration measured with Qubit, and their quantity determined with the Kapa Library Quantification kit. An Illumina HiSeq 2500 was used to sequence the libraries paired-end at 2 x 150 bp. To increase sequence diversity, roughly 23-30% phiX was spiked into each library pool. The original pipeline was this. Quality-filtered reads were processed with the UMI-based MiGEC pipeline, which removed over 90% of raw TCR sequences during error correction. VDJ genes were aligned to IMGT germline references, and each clonotype was defined by a unique CDR3 amino acid sequence together with V-J genes. VDJtools evaluated clonal expansion, Shannon diversity and CDR3 relatedness (CalcPairwiseDistances, ClusterSamples); CLCbio workbench built phylogenetic trees. Using coefficient-of-variation modelling across technical triplicates, the study counted a clone as expanded if it had at least 8 unique UMIs. TCRdb reanalyzed the raw reads on its own, using fastp at Q25 for trimming and MiXCR for clone calling, and kept in-frame beta chains. CDR3 protein duplicates are merged, each entry listing the most common genes and DNA. These V and J calls derive from TCRdb rather than the authors' analysis. For this sample the table gives about 62,000 distinct CDR3 sequences, of which around 5.2% were detected only once. The top ten clones comprise 3.4% of the sample.

This TCR was sampled from a woman between 50 and 59 years old with multiple sclerosis. What was sequenced was PBMCs.

The CDR3 loop reads CASRRLADTGELFF. The bases are TGCGCCAGCAGAAGACTAGCGGACACCGGGGAGCTGTTTTTT. The sequence is built from TRBV5-1 and TRBJ2-2; a stretch of 9 junction bases matches TRBD2. The CDR3, from cysteine to phenylalanine, totals 14 residues. CDR3 DNA only is kept here, 42 bases in frame from base 1. V is cut back by 5 bases and J by 3 bases, with 2 bases in the junction unmatched. CDR1 SGHRS and CDR2 YFSETQ are derived from the germline V gene. When the CDR3 is completed using the reference TRBV5-1 and TRBJ2-2 genes on either side, the full variable domain is KAGVTQTPRYLIKTRGQQVTLSCSPISGHRSVSWYQQTPGQGLQFLFEYFSETQRNKGNFPGRFSGRQFSNSRSEMNVSTLELGDSALYLCASRRLADTGELFFGEGSRLTVL.